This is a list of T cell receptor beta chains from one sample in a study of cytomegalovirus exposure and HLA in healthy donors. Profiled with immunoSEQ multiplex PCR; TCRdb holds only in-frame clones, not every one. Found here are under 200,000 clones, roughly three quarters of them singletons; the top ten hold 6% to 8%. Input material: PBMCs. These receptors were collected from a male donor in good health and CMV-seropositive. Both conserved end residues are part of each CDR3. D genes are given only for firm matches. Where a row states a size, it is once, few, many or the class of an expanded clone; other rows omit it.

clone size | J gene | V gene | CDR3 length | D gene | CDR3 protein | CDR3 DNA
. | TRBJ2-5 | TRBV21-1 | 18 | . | CASSNMGRGATYQETQYF | TGTGCCAGCAGCAACATGGGGCGGGGGGCAACGTACCAAGAGACCCAGTACTTC
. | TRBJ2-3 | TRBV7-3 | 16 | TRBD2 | CASSPGTSGGPDTQYF | TGTGCCAGCAGCCCGGGGACTAGCGGGGGCCCAGATACGCAGTATTTT
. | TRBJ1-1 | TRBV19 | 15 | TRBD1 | CATTGTGVSNTEAFF | TGTGCCACGACCGGGACAGGGGTCTCGAACACTGAAGCTTTCTTT
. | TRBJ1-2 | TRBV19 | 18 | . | CASSIGGLNSFLNYGYTF | TGTGCCAGTAGTATCGGAGGGTTGAACAGTTTCCTAAACTATGGCTACACCTTC
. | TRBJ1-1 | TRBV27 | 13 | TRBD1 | CASSPDRGSEAFF | TGTGCCAGCAGCCCGGACAGGGGTTCTGAAGCTTTCTTT
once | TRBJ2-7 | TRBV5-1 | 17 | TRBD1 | CASADRGGLTFSYEQYF | TGCGCCAGCGCGGACAGGGGCGGCCTTACATTCTCCTACGAGCAGTACTTC
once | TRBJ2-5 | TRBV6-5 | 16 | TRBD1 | CASSYRPDRAKETQYF | TGTGCCAGCAGTTATCGACCGGACAGGGCCAAAGAGACCCAGTACTTC
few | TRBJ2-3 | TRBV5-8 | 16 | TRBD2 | CASSLRRGGRADTQYF | TGTGCCAGCAGCTTGCGACGGGGGGGCCGGGCAGATACGCAGTATTTT
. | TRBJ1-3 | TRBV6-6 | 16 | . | CASSYSYRAGGNTIYF | TGTGCCAGCAGTTACTCGTATAGGGCGGGCGGAAACACCATATATTTT
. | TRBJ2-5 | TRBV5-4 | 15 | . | CASSLEGRLSETQYF | TGTGCCAGCAGCTTGGAAGGGAGATTATCAGAGACCCAGTACTTC
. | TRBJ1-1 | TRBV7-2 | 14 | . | CASSQGQLNTEAFF | TGTGCCAGCAGCCAGGGACAATTGAACACTGAAGCTTTCTTT
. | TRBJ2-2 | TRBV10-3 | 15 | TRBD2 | CAISEEGLGTGELFF | TGTGCCATCAGTGAGGAAGGACTAGGCACCGGGGAGCTGTTTTTT
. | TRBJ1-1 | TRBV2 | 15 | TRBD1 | CARSKQGQGNTEAFF | TGTGCCAGAAGTAAGCAGGGACAGGGGAACACTGAAGCTTTCTTT
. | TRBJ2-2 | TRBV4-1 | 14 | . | CASSGRLGAGELFF | TGCGCCAGCAGCGGCCGACTAGGGGCCGGGGAGCTGTTTTTT
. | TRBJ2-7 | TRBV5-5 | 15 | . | CASSPGIAANYEQYF | TGTGCCAGCAGCCCGGGCATAGCGGCTAACTACGAGCAGTACTTC
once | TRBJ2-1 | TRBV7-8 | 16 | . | CASSLERGHAQNEQFF | TGTGCCAGCAGCTTAGAGCGCGGTCATGCCCAAAATGAGCAGTTCTTC
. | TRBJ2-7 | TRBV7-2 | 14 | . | CASTVREWGYEQYF | TGTGCCAGCACGGTCCGGGAGTGGGGTTACGAGCAGTACTTC
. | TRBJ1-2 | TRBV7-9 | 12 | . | CASSLEEYGYTF | TGTGCCAGCAGCTTAGAGGAGTATGGCTACACCTTC